The 27 T cell receptor beta chains given below trace back to one sample, sequenced in a study of blood T cell repertoires in COVID-19. Clones were sequenced by immunoSEQ multiplex PCR, and TCRdb holds only the in-frame ones, with some missing. The sample shows 220,000 or so clones, approximately 86% of them seen only once. The sample was peripheral blood. The receptors originated from a woman of 80 years or more with acute or convalescent COVID-19.

The J gene is TRBJ1-1, the V gene TRBV25-1; D is undetermined. Looked up from germline, CDR1 is MGHDK and CDR2 is SYGVNS. V was trimmed by 6 bases and J by 0 bases, leaving 8 bases between them. The CDR3 length is 13 residues. The CDR3 reads CASSSTMNTEAFF. As DNA, the CDR3 is TGTGCCAGCAGCTCCACAATGAACACTGAAGCTTTCTTT.

The CDR3, as DNA: TGCGCCAGCAGCTTTGCCGGAGCCCCAGATACGCAGTATTTT. This gives the protein CASSFAGAPDTQYF. The chain links TRBV5-1 to TRBJ2-3, with unresolved D. This CDR3 has 14 residues. In germline, CDR1 is SGHRS, CDR2 YFSETQ. Trimming cost V 2 bases and J 4 bases, with 11 bases left between them.

This chain uses TRBV3-1 (or the pseudogene TRBV3-2) with TRBJ1-6; D remains ambiguous. CDR1 and CDR2 from the germline V gene are LGHDT and YNNKEL (reference sequence). The length of the CDR3 is 13 residues. Trimming took 3 bases from V and 9 from J, leaving 9 bases between them. The CDR3: CASSQATSSPLHF. The CDR3, as DNA: TGTGCCAGCAGCCAGGCCACTAGTTCACCCCTCCACTTT.

This clone was seen a handful of times. The V and J genes are TRBV5-5 and TRBJ2-5; D is undetermined. This CDR3 has 11 amino acids. Germline V lookup: CDR1 SGHKS, CDR2 YYEKEE (reference sequence). V lost 4 bases and J lost 5, with 6 bases in between. CDR3 residues: CASSNLETQYF. Written as DNA, the CDR3 is TGTGCCAGCAGCAACTTGGAGACCCAGTACTTC.

The chain is built from TRBV10-3 and TRBJ1-2; TRBD1 matches 9 bases. The ends lost 4 bases at V and 8 bases at J; junction bases unmatched: 5. Germline CDR1 reads ENHRY; CDR2 reads SYGVKD. The CDR3 is made up of 13 amino acids. The CDR3 is CAISATGGGGYTF. CDR3 coding DNA: TGTGCCATCAGTGCAACAGGGGGCGGGGGCTACACCTTC.

The chain employs TRBV5-5 and TRBJ1-2; 7 positions agree with TRBD1. The J segment lost 3 bases and the V segment lost 2 bases, leaving 1 base of the junction unmatched. Germline V gene data show CDR1 as SGHKS and CDR2 as YYEKEE (reference sequence). The CDR3 extends over 13 amino acids. CDR3 amino acids: CASSFDRDYGYTF. In DNA, the CDR3 is TGTGCCAGCAGCTTCGACAGGGACTATGGCTACACCTTC.

For the CDR3, the DNA is TGTGCCAGCAGTTACGGTTGGCAGGCGCAAGAGACCCAGTACTTC. Protein sequence: CASSYGWQAQETQYF. The chain uses TRBV6-5 and TRBJ2-5; D not certain. Germline assignment: CDR1 MNHEY and CDR2 SVGAGI. Trimming pared 2 bases from V and 2 bases from J, leaving 12 bases between. CDR3 size: 15 residues.

The chain joins TRBV7-2 to TRBJ1-2; D perhaps matches TRBD1 (6 bases). Trimming cost V 1 base and J 0 bases, with 9 bases left between them. Germline lookup yields CDR1 SGHTA and CDR2 FQGNSA. CDR3 size: 15 residues. The CDR3 DNA follows: TGTGCCAGCAGCTTAGACACAGGGACTAACTATGGCTACACCTTC. Its protein product is CASSLDTGTNYGYTF.

V and J are TRBV7-9 and TRBJ2-1; possible D gene TRBD2, 6 bases. V lost 5 bases, J lost 6 bases, and 17 bases lay in between. CDR1 and CDR2 (germline): SEHNR, FQNEAQ (reference sequence). The CDR3 runs to 15 residues. This chain's CDR3 is CASSPDGTRSNEQFF. The CDR3, as DNA: TGTGCCAGCAGCCCCGACGGGACTCGTTCCAATGAGCAGTTCTTC.

CDR3 amino acids: CASSSPGQGPPEAFF. In DNA form, the CDR3 reads TGTGCCAGCAGCTCACCGGGACAGGGTCCCCCTGAAGCTTTCTTT. This chain links TRBV7-3 with TRBJ1-1; 9 bases are shared with TRBD1. V dropped 4 bases and J dropped 6; count of bases not matched to a gene: 9. Germline CDR1 reads SGHTA; CDR2 reads FQGTGA. The CDR3 covers 15 residues.

The V and J genes are TRBV10-3 and TRBJ1-4; 7 positions match TRBD1. Looked up from germline, CDR1 is ENHRY and CDR2 is SYGVKD. The CDR3 extends over 17 amino acids. V lost 3 bases, J lost 3 bases, and 10 bases stayed unmatched. CDR3 loop: CAISDRRQGDANEKLFF. The CDR3 DNA reads as TGTGCCATCAGTGACCGGAGACAGGGTGACGCTAATGAAAAACTGTTTTTT.

The CDR3 is CASSLWATREEKLFF. The CDR3 nucleotides read TGTGCCAGCAGTTTATGGGCCACTAGAGAGGAAAAACTGTTTTTT. V gene TRBV27 combines with J gene TRBJ1-4; D unresolved. The V end was cut by 1 base, the J end by 8 bases, with 14 bases between. The V gene's germline CDR1 is MNHEY and CDR2 SMNVEV (reference sequence). This CDR3 is built from 15 residues.

The rearrangement joins TRBV4-1 to TRBJ1-6; 8 nucleotides agree with TRBD1. Germline V CDR1 and CDR2: MGHRA, YSYEKL. With 0 bases clipped from V and 5 bases from J, the junction kept 6 bases outside the gene matches. This CDR3 contains 17 residues. The CDR3 nucleotides read TGCGCCAGCAGCCAAGAGTACAGGGGGTATGATAATTCACCCCTCCACTTT. Translating it yields CASSQEYRGYDNSPLHF.

The chain is built from TRBV4-2 and TRBJ2-2, with 8 positions matching TRBD1. The CDR3 totals 16 residues. Trimming took 2 bases from V and 5 from J; bases not matched to a gene: 7. Germline V CDR1 and CDR2: LGHNA, YNFKEQ. In nucleotides, the CDR3 is TGTGCCAGCAGCCAATCATGGACAGGGAGGACCGGGGAGCTGTTTTTT. It translates to CASSQSWTGRTGELFF.

The V and J genes are TRBV13 and TRBJ2-3, with 10 bases that match TRBD2. This CDR3 is 16 amino acids long. V was clipped by 5 bases and J by 1 base; unmatched bases: 6. Germline V lookup: CDR1 PRHDT, CDR2 FYEKMQ (reference sequence). The CDR3 here is CASSIRAGGGTDTQYF. The CDR3, as DNA: TGTGCCAGCAGCATCCGAGCGGGGGGGGGCACAGATACGCAGTATTTT.

V gene TRBV19 combines with J gene TRBJ1-2; D call uncertain. Trimming cost V 5 bases and J 8 bases, with 18 bases left between them. This CDR3 contains 14 residues. The germline V gene encodes CDR1 LNHDA and CDR2 SQIVND (reference sequence). CDR3 DNA sequence: TGTGCCAGTAGTCCCCAAGTTTCGGAGCTCGGCTACACCTTC. Translation gives CASSPQVSELGYTF.

The chain couples TRBV4-1 to TRBJ2-2, with D perhaps TRBD1 (5 bases). Germline V gene lookup returns CDR1 MGHRA and CDR2 YSYEKL. V dropped 0 bases and J dropped 4 bases, with 9 bases sitting between them. This CDR3 comprises 15 residues. In DNA form, the CDR3 reads TGCGCCAGCAGCCAAGAAGGGGCTGGCACCGGGGAGCTGTTTTTT. This sequence encodes CASSQEGAGTGELFF.

The chain employs TRBV5-8 and TRBJ1-1; D ambiguous. V was shortened by 5 bases and J by 4 bases, with 9 bases between the two germline ends. This CDR3 is 12 amino acids long. Germline V lookup: CDR1 SGHTS, CDR2 YDEGEE. The CDR3 sequence is CASSREVTEAFF. The CDR3 region has the DNA TGTGCCAGCAGTCGGGAGGTCACTGAAGCTTTCTTT.

This chain connects TRBV7-3 to TRBJ2-1; 7 nucleotides agree with TRBD1. This CDR3 contains 16 residues. From germline, CDR1 is SGHTA and CDR2 FQGTGA. V lost 6 bases and J lost 8; bases outside the gene matches: 16. CDR3 residues: CASRRNYRGRGDEQFF. DNA of the CDR3: TGTGCCAGCAGGAGAAATTACAGGGGCCGAGGTGATGAGCAGTTCTTC.

The V and J genes are TRBV4-2 and TRBJ1-6; 9 nucleotides align to TRBD1. Germline V CDR1 and CDR2: LGHNA, YNFKEQ. The CDR3 runs 14 residues. The trim removed 5 bases at V and 8 bases at J, leaving 4 bases unmatched. CDR3 nucleotides: TGTGCCAGCAGCACCCGGGACAGGGATTCACCCCTCCACTTT. This sequence encodes CASSTRDRDSPLHF.

This clone has a single count. The chain is built from TRBV7-9 and TRBJ1-1, with 7 nucleotides matching TRBD1. The length of the CDR3 is 13 residues. V was clipped by 6 bases and J by 2 bases; unmatched bases: 3. Germline lookup yields CDR1 SEHNR and CDR2 FQNEAQ (reference sequence). The CDR3 DNA reads TGTGCCAGCAGTTGGGACAGCAACACTGAAGCTTTCTTT. Translation gives CASSWDSNTEAFF. Full variable domain (rest looked up from reference TRBV7-9 and TRBJ1-1): DTGVSQNPRHKITKRGQNVTFRCDPISEHNRLYWYRQTLGQGPEFLTYFQNEAQLEKSRLLSDRFSAERPKGSFSTLEIQRTEQGDSAMYLCASSWDSNTEAFFGQGTRLTVV.

The chain combines TRBV27 with TRBJ1-1, with a tentative D call TRBD1 (6 bases). V lost 5 bases and J 0 bases, leaving 16 bases between the germline ends. Per the germline V gene, CDR1 is MNHEY and CDR2 is SMNVEV (reference sequence). This CDR3 spans 16 amino acids. Written as DNA, the CDR3 is TGTGCCAGCAGTCCCCCACAGGGACGAGTGAACACTGAAGCTTTCTTT. Translating gives CASSPPQGRVNTEAFF.

This rearrangement joins TRBV28 to TRBJ2-7; 7 bases are a match to TRBD1. The CDR3 contains 14 residues. CDR1 and CDR2 (germline): MDHEN, SYDVKM. The V and J ends lost 3 bases and 4 bases, in that order; junction bases with no gene match: 6. In DNA, the CDR3 is TGTGCCAGCAGTTTTGGGGGCAGGGGGTACGAGCAGTACTTC. Protein product: CASSFGGRGYEQYF.

The rearrangement links TRBV2 to TRBJ1-6; 9 bases agree with TRBD1. Germline V gene lookup returns CDR1 SNHLY and CDR2 FYNNEI. Unmatched junction bases numbered 5, after V lost 6 bases and J lost 14 bases. There are 12 residues in the CDR3. CDR3 loop: CASRQGADSLHF. CDR3 bases: TGTGCCAGCAGACAGGGGGCCGATTCCCTCCACTTT. Based on the CDR3 plus reference TRBV2 and TRBJ1-6, the full variable domain is EPEVTQTPSHQVTQMGQEVILRCVPISNHLYFYWYRQILGQKVEFLVSFYNNEISEKSEIFDDQFSVERPDGSNFTLKIRSTKLEDSAMYFCASRQGADSLHFGNGTRLTVT.

The CDR3 loop reads CASSLPRGGPTGELFF. CDR3 DNA sequence: TGTGCCAGCAGCTTACCCCGGGGAGGGCCGACCGGGGAGCTGTTTTTT. This chain links TRBV11-2 with TRBJ2-2; 7 bases fit TRBD2. The germline V gene has CDR1 SGHAT and CDR2 FQNNGV. V trimming: 2 bases; J trimming: 5 bases; junction bases outside the gene matches: 8. The CDR3 extends over 16 amino acids.

The genes are TRBV7-3 and TRBJ2-1; 7 bases map to TRBD1. With V trimmed by 1 base and J by 4 bases, 7 bases remained unmatched. The germline V gene encodes CDR1 SGHTA and CDR2 FQGTGA. CDR3 length equals 16 residues. This CDR3 is CASSLMAGTVYNEQFF. The CDR3 DNA is TGTGCCAGCAGCTTAATGGCCGGGACAGTGTACAATGAGCAGTTCTTC.

This clone came up a few times. The rearrangement joins TRBV28 to TRBJ2-7; TRBD1 agrees at 7 bases. Germline CDR1 and CDR2: MDHEN and SYDVKM. CDR3 length equals 16 residues. V lost 4 bases, J lost 2 bases, and 11 bases stayed unmatched. In DNA form, the CDR3 reads TGTGCCAGCAGTTCCCAGGGACAGCTCCGAGCCTACGAGCAGTACTTC. Translation: CASSSQGQLRAYEQYF.